Below are 25 T cell receptor beta chains sequenced from a single sample in a study of cytomegalovirus exposure and HLA in healthy donors. Both 60 Vbeta primers and 13 Jbeta primers went into the PCR. The repertoire was sequenced with immunoSEQ multiplex PCR; TCRdb's copy has only in-frame clones and lacks some. The table records 99,000 or so clones, around 83% of them present only once. The source material was PBMCs. Receptor source: a female donor in good health and CMV-seropositive.

As for this clone: One end of the junction does not line up with germline, which may come from a read error. The V call is TRBV7-2, the J call TRBJ1-2, with TRBD1 as a possible D gene (5 bases). Germline CDR1 reads SGHTA; CDR2 reads FQGNSA. CDR3 size: 18 residues. CDR3 residues: CASSLVASSRTTNYGYTF. The CDR3 region has the DNA TGTGCCAGCAGCTTAGTGGCTTCGAGCAGGACAACTAACTATGGTTACACCTTC.

This chain links TRBV9 with TRBJ2-5; D gene ambiguous. This CDR3 has 17 residues. Trimming stripped 1 base from V and 1 base from J, with 17 bases between. Germline V lookup: CDR1 SGDLS, CDR2 YYNGEE. CDR3 in amino acids: CASSVRNSRGPQETQYF. Here the CDR3 DNA reads TGTGCCAGCAGCGTACGGAATAGCAGAGGCCCCCAAGAGACCCAGTACTTC.

In regard to this clone: The sample has other DNA sequences that encode this CDR3 too. The rearrangement uses TRBV5-4 and TRBJ2-7, with TRBD2 identical over 10 bases. The CDR3 extends over 14 amino acids. The ends lost 0 bases at V and 3 bases at J; junction bases unmatched: 0. The V gene's germline CDR1 is SGHNT and CDR2 YYREEE (reference sequence). The CDR3 DNA follows: TGTGCCAGCAGCTTGGGGACTAGCGGCTACGAGCAGTACTTC. This encodes CASSLGTSGYEQYF. Variable domain in full (rest from reference TRBV5-4 and TRBJ2-7): ETGVTQSPTHLIKTRGQQVTLRCSSQSGHNTVSWYQQALGQGPQFIFQYYREEENGRGNFPPRFSGLQFPNYSSELNVNALELDDSALYLCASSLGTSGYEQYFGPGTRLTVT.

There are a few counts of this clone. V usage is TRBV5-1 and J usage is TRBJ2-1; D not certain. The germline CDR1 and CDR2 sequences are SGHRS and YFSETQ. With 0 bases removed from V and 2 bases from J, the gap between germline ends came to 9 bases. The CDR3 consists of 15 residues. CDR3 region: CASSLGRGTYNEQFF. The CDR3 coding sequence is TGCGCCAGCAGCTTGGGTCGCGGAACCTACAATGAGCAGTTCTTC.

The chain combines TRBV7-2 with TRBJ1-2; TRBD1 matches 7 bases. CDR1 is SGHTA and CDR2 is FQGNSA in the germline V gene. Trimming cost V 5 bases and J 3 bases; bases outside gene matches: 6. The CDR3 sequence is 14 residues long. The chain's CDR3 is CASSPRDSYYGYTF. The CDR3 DNA reads TGTGCCAGCAGCCCCCGGGACAGCTACTATGGCTACACCTTC. Using reference TRBV7-2 and TRBJ1-2 for the parts outside the CDR3, the full variable domain is GAGVSQSPSNKVTEKGKDVELRCDPISGHTALYWYRQSLGQGLEFLIYFQGNSAPDKSGLPSDRFSAERTGGSVSTLTIQRTQQEDSAVYLCASSPRDSYYGYTFGSGTRLTVV.

The chain recombines TRBV28 with TRBJ2-7, with D possibly being TRBD1 (5 bases). The germline V and J ends were trimmed by 4 bases and 2 bases, with 15 bases remaining between them. The CDR3 length is 15 residues. Germline V gene sequence: CDR1 MDHEN, CDR2 SYDVKM. The CDR3 nucleotides read TGTGCCAGCAGTTCGTACCCCAGGGTTACCTACGAGCAGTACTTC. This gives the protein CASSSYPRVTYEQYF.

The chain combines TRBV7-9 with TRBJ1-3; 8 nucleotides align to TRBD1. The trim removed 6 bases at V and 2 bases at J, leaving 12 bases unmatched. Germline CDR1 reads SEHNR; CDR2 reads FQNEAQ (reference sequence). The CDR3 spans 17 residues. In nucleotides, the CDR3 is TGTGCCAGCAGTCCCCTCGTACAGGGGGTGGCTGGAAACACCATATATTTT. Its translation is CASSPLVQGVAGNTIYF.

This chain links TRBV7-6 with TRBJ2-1; D is unresolved. The CDR3 extends over 16 amino acids. CDR1 is SGHVS and CDR2 is FNYEAQ in the germline V gene. V lost 1 base and J lost 0, with 10 bases in between. CDR3 nucleotides: TGTGCCAGCAGCTTAGTCGTACAGAGCTCCTACAATGAGCAGTTCTTC. As protein: CASSLVVQSSYNEQFF. The whole variable domain, remainder taken from reference TRBV7-6 and TRBJ2-1, is GAGVSQSPRYKVTKRGQDVALRCDPISGHVSLYWYRQALGQGPEFLTYFNYEAQQDKSGLPNDRFSAERPEGSISTLTIQRTEQRDSAMYRCASSLVVQSSYNEQFFGPGTRLTVL.

The chain uses TRBV2 and TRBJ1-5, with D perhaps TRBD1 (5 bases). V was trimmed by 2 bases and J by 4 bases, leaving 12 bases between them. The CDR3 is made up of 15 amino acids. Germline assignment: CDR1 SNHLY and CDR2 FYNNEI. DNA of the CDR3: TGTGCCAGCAGTGAAAGAAGTGGACAAAATCAGCCCCAGCATTTT. Translated, it gives CASSERSGQNQPQHF.

This clone was detected once. An end of the junction does not agree with germline; a read error may underlie this. The V call is TRBV5-6, the J call TRBJ1-2, with 8 bases fitting TRBD1. The CDR3 totals 17 residues. Germline assignment: CDR1 SGHDT and CDR2 YYEEEE. CDR3 sequence reads: CASSFRQGNYYNYGYTF. The CDR3 nucleotides read TGTGCCAGCAGCTTTCGACAGGGGAACTACTATAACTATGGCTATACCTTC.

J is TRBJ2-3 and V is TRBV6-1; 7 bases agree with TRBD2. J gave up 2 bases and V 5 bases, and 7 bases lay outside the gene matches. Germline V gene data show CDR1 as MNHNS and CDR2 as SASEGT. CDR3 length equals 15 residues. CDR3 amino acids: CASSPVRGYTDTQYF. Here the CDR3 DNA reads TGTGCCAGCAGTCCCGTGCGGGGGTACACAGATACGCAGTATTTT.

CDR3 sequence reads: CASSVGGGAYNEQFF. CDR3 DNA: TGTGCCAGCAGCGTAGGAGGGGGGGCCTACAATGAGCAGTTCTTC. V and J are TRBV9 and TRBJ2-1, with D maybe TRBD2 (7 bases). Germline lookup yields CDR1 SGDLS and CDR2 YYNGEE. The CDR3 covers 15 residues. V lost 0 bases, J lost 2 bases, and 9 bases lay in between.

CDR3 bases: TGTGCCAGCAGCCAGGCGAGCGGGGGCCCCTCTGGGGCCAACGTCCTGACTTTC. It specifies CASSQASGGPSGANVLTF. The rearrangement joins TRBV7-6 to TRBJ2-6, with TRBD2 identical over 8 bases. The CDR3 is made up of 18 amino acids. Per the germline V gene, CDR1 is SGHVS and CDR2 is FNYEAQ. V lost 5 bases and J lost 0; bases outside the gene matches: 9.

V and J are TRBV5-4 and TRBJ1-2; D is unresolved. CDR3 size: 12 residues. The V gene lost 0 bases and the J gene lost 10 bases, with 10 bases spanning the gap. Germline V CDR1 and CDR2: SGHNT, YYREEE (reference sequence). CDR3 protein: CASSLAEDFYTF. The CDR3 nucleotides are TGTGCCAGCAGCTTGGCGGAGGACTTCTACACCTTC.

The CDR3 is CASSYGQGAGTEAFF. The CDR3 DNA follows: TGTGCCAGCAGCTATGGACAGGGGGCTGGCACTGAAGCTTTCTTT. V usage is TRBV5-4 and J usage is TRBJ1-1; 11 bases are shared with TRBD1. V shed 3 bases, J shed 4 bases, and the junction held 5 bases outside the gene matches. CDR3 length: 15 residues. Per the germline V gene, CDR1 is SGHNT and CDR2 is YYREEE (reference sequence).

This chain links TRBV7-6 with TRBJ2-2; 11 positions match TRBD1. CDR1 SGHVS and CDR2 FNYEAQ come from the germline V gene. Unmatched junction bases numbered 1, after V lost 3 bases and J lost 4 bases. The CDR3 has 15 amino acids. In DNA, the CDR3 is TGTGCCAGCAGCTTGGACAGGGGGCGCACCGGGGAGCTGTTTTTT. Protein: CASSLDRGRTGELFF.

With respect to this clone: One end of the junction is discordant with germline, which a read error may explain. The chain couples TRBV4-2 to TRBJ2-7, with 10 bases fitting TRBD2. From germline, CDR1 is LGHNA and CDR2 YNFKEQ. CDR3 length: 17 amino acids. CDR3 sequence: CASRQEGSGGSSYEQYF. CDR3 coding DNA: TGTGCCAGCCGCCAAGAGGGTAGCGGGGGGTCCTCCTACGAGCAGTACTTC.

The V call is TRBV28, the J call TRBJ1-1, with a tentative D call TRBD1 (5 bases). V was clipped by 1 base and J by 11 bases, with 11 bases between them. CDR1 MDHEN and CDR2 SYDVKM come from the germline V gene. The CDR3 contains 12 residues. The CDR3 bases are TGTGCCAGCAGTTTATCGGGGGGGGAGGCTTTCTTT. Its translation is CASSLSGGEAFF.

The chain combines TRBV28 with TRBJ2-7, with a possible D match to TRBD1 (5 bases). Trimming cost V 7 bases and J 3 bases, with 22 bases left between them. The CDR3 totals 16 residues. Germline V CDR1 and CDR2: MDHEN, SYDVKM. The CDR3 DNA reads as TGTGCCAGCACCCCCGCGGACACGTTCATAAACTACGAGCAGTACTTC. Protein sequence: CASTPADTFINYEQYF.

The J gene is TRBJ1-3, the V gene TRBV7-9, with 7 bases that match TRBD1. V lost 2 bases and J lost 2; bases outside the gene matches: 6. Germline CDR1 and CDR2: SEHNR and FQNEAQ (reference sequence). This CDR3 has 16 residues. The CDR3 loop is CASSLRTGAAGNTIYF. The DNA for the CDR3 is TGTGCCAGCAGCTTAAGGACAGGAGCTGCTGGAAACACCATATATTTT.

V gene TRBV5-1 combines with J gene TRBJ1-2; possibly TRBD1 for D (5 bases). CDR3 length: 15 residues. Germline V gene sequence: CDR1 SGHRS, CDR2 YFSETQ. The V end was cut by 5 bases, the J end by 4 bases, with 18 bases between. This CDR3 is CASSPESDSFYGYTF. In DNA form, the CDR3 reads TGCGCCAGCAGTCCCGAGTCTGACAGTTTCTATGGCTACACCTTC.

The chain links TRBV9 to TRBJ1-1, with D unclear. V dropped 0 bases and J dropped 4 bases, with 7 bases sitting between them. CDR1 is SGDLS, CDR2 YYNGEE, per germline. This CDR3 comprises 13 residues. This chain's CDR3 is CASSVEGGTEAFF. CDR3 nucleotide sequence: TGTGCCAGCAGCGTAGAGGGAGGCACTGAAGCTTTCTTT.

The rearrangement links TRBV30 to TRBJ1-2; D gene uncertain. Trimming shortened V by 0 bases and J by 0 bases, and 8 bases separated the two germline ends. This CDR3 has 14 amino acids. Germline-derived CDR1 and CDR2 are GTSNPN and SVGIG (reference sequence). CDR3 coding DNA: TGTGCCTGGAGTGTAGCCGGTGCTAACTATGGCTACACCTTC. Amino acids: CAWSVAGANYGYTF.

V and J are TRBV29-1 and TRBJ2-7, with TRBD2 identical over 7 bases. Per the germline V gene, CDR1 is SQVTM and CDR2 is ANQGSEA. J was trimmed by 2 bases and V by 3 bases; bases with no gene match: 7. This CDR3 region has 14 residues. CDR3 amino acids: CSVEAGEQAYEQYF. As DNA, the CDR3 is TGCAGCGTTGAGGCGGGAGAGCAAGCCTACGAGCAGTACTTC.

The V gene is TRBV5-6, the J gene TRBJ2-5; 8 bases fit TRBD1. This CDR3 comprises 17 residues. CDR1 SGHDT and CDR2 YYEEEE come from the germline V gene. V trimming: 5 bases; J trimming: 5 bases; junction bases outside the gene matches: 17. CDR3 protein: CASRRQVGQGWVETQYF. CDR3 coding DNA: TGTGCCAGCAGGCGGCAGGTAGGACAGGGTTGGGTGGAGACCCAGTACTTC.